One sample yielded the 5 T cell receptor beta chains listed below, sequenced in a study of OX40 agonist ivuxolimab in advanced cancers. Clones were sequenced by immunoSEQ multiplex PCR, and TCRdb holds only the in-frame ones, with some missing. The sample includes about 61,000 clones, roughly 90% of them seen just once. This specimen consisted of CD4+ or CD8+ T cells sorted from blood, obtained in a trial of the OX40 agonist ivuxolimab. Receptors originate from an adult with an advanced solid tumor such as melanoma, head and neck, liver or kidney cancer.

The chain couples TRBV5-6 to TRBJ1-2; 10 nucleotides align to TRBD1. The CDR3 extends over 15 amino acids. Germline assignment: CDR1 SGHDT and CDR2 YYEEEE. V was pared by 3 bases and J by 4 bases, with 6 bases of the junction left unmatched. CDR3 nucleotide sequence: TGTGCCAGCAGCTCCGGGACAGGGGTTAGCTATGGCTACACCTTC. It encodes CASSSGTGVSYGYTF.

The chain has TRBV7-8 and TRBJ2-1, with 9 bases fitting TRBD2. The CDR3 spans 15 residues. The germline V gene has CDR1 SGHVS and CDR2 FQNEAQ. With V trimmed by 5 bases and J by 3 bases, 5 bases remained unmatched. The CDR3 sequence is CASSPPSGVYNEQFF. The CDR3 DNA is TGTGCCAGCAGCCCTCCTAGCGGGGTCTACAATGAGCAGTTCTTC. Together with reference TRBV7-8 and TRBJ2-1, the CDR3 gives the full variable domain: GAGVSQSPRYKVAKRGQDVALRCDPISGHVSLFWYQQALGQGPEFLTYFQNEAQLDKSGLPSDRFFAERPEGSVSTLKIQRTQQEDSAVYLCASSPPSGVYNEQFFGPGTRLTVL.

This rearrangement joins TRBV14 to TRBJ2-1; D possibly matches TRBD1 or TRBD2 (6 bases each). The CDR3 contains 15 residues. With 1 base removed from V and 1 base from J, the gap between germline ends came to 8 bases. The germline V gene encodes CDR1 SGHDN and CDR2 FVKESK. CDR3 DNA sequence: TGTGCCAGCAGCCAAGGGAGGGGGTCCTACAATGAGCAGTTCTTC. It yields the protein CASSQGRGSYNEQFF.

The chain links TRBV6-1 to TRBJ2-1; TRBD2 aligns across 10 bases. The V and J ends lost 1 base and 3 bases, in that order; junction bases with no gene match: 9. The germline CDR1 and CDR2 sequences are MNHNS and SASEGT. The CDR3 sequence is 18 residues long. CDR3 DNA sequence: TGTGCCAGCAGTGAAGGGCTAGCGGGGGCCGCTTTCTACAATGAGCAGTTCTTC. This sequence encodes CASSEGLAGAAFYNEQFF.

The chain combines TRBV5-1 with TRBJ1-2; D uncertain. This CDR3 comprises 13 residues. Trimming left V 2 bases short and J 4 bases short, with 9 bases between. CDR1 is SGHRS, CDR2 YFSETQ, per germline. CDR3 sequence reads: CASSLGTLYGYTF. The CDR3 bases are TGCGCCAGCAGCTTAGGAACTCTCTATGGCTACACCTTC.